This entry lists 9 T cell receptor beta chains sequenced from one sample in a study of cytomegalovirus exposure and HLA in healthy donors. Use of 60 Vbeta and 13 Jbeta primers characterized the PCR. The repertoire was sequenced with immunoSEQ multiplex PCR; TCRdb's copy has only in-frame clones and lacks some. The top ten hold about 4% of the sample, which has fewer than 180,000 clones, 70% to 80% seen once. Sequenced material: PBMCs. The receptors derive from a human donor in good health.

This clone has only one observation. This chain joins TRBV7-2 and TRBJ2-1; D not resolved. V lost 1 base, J lost 0 bases, and 4 bases lay in between. Germline V lookup: CDR1 SGHTA, CDR2 FQGNSA. The CDR3 length is 14 residues. Here the CDR3 DNA reads TGTGCCAGCAGCTTAGAGAGCTCCTACAATGAGCAGTTCTTC. This encodes CASSLESSYNEQFF. Complete variable domain (other parts from reference TRBV7-2 and TRBJ2-1): GAGVSQSPSNKVTEKGKDVELRCDPISGHTALYWYRQSLGQGLEFLIYFQGNSAPDKSGLPSDRFSAERTGGSVSTLTIQRTQQEDSAVYLCASSLESSYNEQFFGPGTRLTVL.

This clone was seen only once. The chain employs TRBV4-3 and TRBJ1-4; D possibly corresponds to TRBD1 (5 bases). Germline lookup yields CDR1 LGHNA and CDR2 YSLEER. Trimming stripped 1 base from V and 5 bases from J, with 11 bases between. The CDR3 covers 15 residues. CDR3 sequence: CASSQGAGKNEKLFF. The DNA of the CDR3 is TGCGCCAGCAGCCAAGGGGCAGGGAAGAATGAAAAACTGTTTTTT.

The rearrangement uses TRBV5-4 and TRBJ2-1, with 10 nucleotides matching TRBD2. V dropped 4 bases and J dropped 7; count of bases not matched to a gene: 8. The CDR3 is made up of 15 amino acids. The germline gives CDR1 SGHNT, CDR2 YYREEE (reference sequence). The chain's CDR3 is CASSIFSGGMNEQFF. CDR3 in DNA: TGTGCCAGCAGCATCTTTAGCGGGGGGATGAATGAGCAGTTCTTC.

The CDR3 region is CASSQDGGSTDTQYF. The CDR3 coding sequence is TGTGCCAGCAGCCAAGATGGCGGGAGCACAGATACGCAGTATTTT. This rearrangement joins TRBV4-2 to TRBJ2-3; maybe TRBD2 (5 bases). The germline gives CDR1 LGHNA, CDR2 YNFKEQ. This CDR3 region has 15 residues. The ends were cut back, 0 bases at V and 0 bases at J, with 7 bases in the middle.

J is TRBJ2-3 and V is TRBV29-1; D ambiguous. V lost 5 bases to trimming and J lost 6 bases, with 3 bases between them. The CDR3 loop spans 9 amino acids. The germline CDR1 and CDR2 sequences are SQVTM and ANQGSEA. Written as DNA, the CDR3 is TGCAGCGTTTCGGATACGCAGTATTTT. It specifies CSVSDTQYF.

This clone was observed a handful of times. The chain recombines TRBV18 with TRBJ2-1; 9 bases match TRBD1. With 1 base clipped from V and 5 bases from J, the junction kept 12 bases outside the gene matches. The CDR3 runs 18 residues. CDR1 is KGHSH and CDR2 is LQKENI in the germline V gene. The CDR3 spells CASSPQSGWTGVDNEQFF. The CDR3 nucleotides are TGTGCCAGCTCACCACAGTCAGGTTGGACAGGGGTGGACAATGAGCAGTTCTTC.

Here the CDR3 DNA reads TGTGCCAGCAGCCGCTCCTTAGCGGGAGGGGGGGGGAACAATGAGCAGTTCTTC. Its translation is CASSRSLAGGGGNNEQFF. The V and J genes are TRBV4-2 and TRBJ2-1; 11 nucleotides align to TRBD2. The germline V gene encodes CDR1 LGHNA and CDR2 YNFKEQ. V lost 4 bases, J lost 5 bases, and 13 bases stayed unmatched. This CDR3 has 18 residues.

The chain is built from TRBV28 and TRBJ1-1; no definite D call. CDR3 length: 13 residues. Germline CDR1 reads MDHEN; CDR2 reads SYDVKM. The V end was cut by 2 bases, the J end by 8 bases, with 12 bases between. CDR3 residues: CASSLASHPEAFF. Here the CDR3 DNA reads TGTGCCAGCAGTTTAGCGTCCCACCCCGAAGCTTTCTTT.

The chain couples TRBV7-9 to TRBJ1-4, with D possibly being TRBD1 (5 bases). The germline V gene encodes CDR1 SEHNR and CDR2 FQNEAQ (reference sequence). This CDR3 region has 16 residues. Trimming stripped 1 base from V and 7 bases from J, with 16 bases between. The CDR3 region is CASSLVGPGFGEKLFF. CDR3 nucleotide sequence: TGTGCCAGCAGCTTAGTTGGACCAGGGTTTGGTGAAAAACTGTTTTTT.